Following are 13 T cell receptor beta chains from one sample sequenced in a study of blood T cell repertoires in COVID-19 (dated by TCRdb to the early 2020s). Library prep was done by the immunoSEQ multiplex PCR assay. TCRdb took this table from immuneACCESS and kept in-frame rearrangements with V and J called. Such tables lack part of the clones; where checked against another copy, unresolved V genes explain under half of the gap, and the rest is unexplained. The sample data list 200,000 to 250,000 clones, and roughly 79% of these were observed just once. The ten largest clonotypes hold 6.5% to 9.5% of the sample. Sequencing was performed on peripheral blood. Receptor source: a woman of 80 years or more with COVID-19, enrolled during active disease.

The CDR3, as DNA: TGTGCCAGCAGCTTGGACATGACTAGCAATCAGCCCCAGCATTTT. This encodes CASSLDMTSNQPQHF. The gene calls are TRBV28 and TRBJ1-5, with a possible D match to TRBD1 (5 bases). The CDR3 sequence is 15 residues long. Trimming removed 6 bases at V and 0 bases at J, with 12 bases between. Germline V gene lookup returns CDR1 MDHEN and CDR2 SYDVKM. The whole variable domain, filled in from reference TRBV28 and TRBJ1-5, reads DVKVTQSSRYLVKRTGEKVFLECVQDMDHENMFWYRQDPGLGLRLIYFSYDVKMKEKGDIPEGYSVSREKKERFSLILESASTNQTSMYLCASSLDMTSNQPQHFGDGTRLSIL.

V and J are TRBV5-8 and TRBJ2-1, with 12 bases lining up with TRBD2. Trimming removed 0 bases from V and 6 bases from J; junction bases left unmatched: 7. This CDR3 comprises 17 residues. From germline, CDR1 is SGHTS and CDR2 YDEGEE. CDR3 sequence reads: CASSLELLAGGINEQFF. The CDR3 nucleotides read TGTGCCAGCAGCTTGGAACTCCTAGCGGGGGGGATCAATGAGCAGTTCTTC.

This chain uses TRBV5-1 with TRBJ2-1; 8 bases align to TRBD2. Trimming cost V 2 bases and J 2 bases; bases outside gene matches: 3. CDR1 and CDR2 (germline): SGHRS, YFSETQ. This CDR3 has 15 residues. Here the CDR3 DNA reads TGCGCCAGCAGCTTAAGCGGGGGAGCCTACAATGAGCAGTTCTTC. Translation: CASSLSGGAYNEQFF.

The V gene is TRBV29-1, the J gene TRBJ2-1, with 8 bases that match TRBD1. The germline gives CDR1 SQVTM, CDR2 ANQGSEA. Trimming cost V 6 bases and J 2 bases; bases outside gene matches: 9. The CDR3 loop spans 15 amino acids. CDR3 residues: CSVGPGTGAYNEQFF. CDR3 nucleotides: TGCAGCGTGGGCCCGGGGACAGGAGCCTACAATGAGCAGTTCTTC.

This sequence joins TRBV11-3 and TRBJ2-5; D may be TRBD1 (6 bases). The V end lost 5 bases, the J end lost 2 bases, and 12 bases lay between the germline ends. Germline assignment: CDR1 SGHNT and CDR2 YENEEA. This CDR3 has 14 residues. CDR3 DNA sequence: TGTGCCAGCAGCCGATCGACAGGTCAAGAGACCCAGTACTTC. Protein sequence: CASSRSTGQETQYF.

The genes are TRBV3-1 (or the pseudogene TRBV3-2) and TRBJ2-5; 10 bases align to TRBD2. The CDR3 extends over 16 amino acids. CDR1 and CDR2 (germline): LGHDT, YNNKEL (reference sequence). V trimming: 0 bases; J trimming: 3 bases; junction bases outside the gene matches: 4. The CDR3 DNA is TGTGCCAGCAGCCAAGAGATAAGCGGGGGGGAAGAGACCCAGTACTTC. Amino acid sequence: CASSQEISGGEETQYF.

The chain couples TRBV2 to TRBJ1-1; possible D gene TRBD1, 6 bases. V was cut by 5 bases and J by 1 base, with 14 bases left in between. The CDR3 is 15 amino acids. CDR1 and CDR2 (germline): SNHLY, FYNNEI. The CDR3 sequence is CASSYNRAPNTEAFF. The CDR3 DNA is TGTGCCAGCAGTTATAACAGGGCGCCGAACACTGAAGCTTTCTTT.

The V call is TRBV4-2, the J call TRBJ1-1, with a tentative D call TRBD1 (6 bases). Germline loops: CDR1 LGHNA, CDR2 YNFKEQ. V was pared by 0 bases and J by 3 bases, with 8 bases between. The CDR3 consists of 14 residues. Written as DNA, the CDR3 is TGTGCCAGCAGCCAAGAACAGGGATACACTGAAGCTTTCTTT. This sequence encodes CASSQEQGYTEAFF.

V gene TRBV2 combines with J gene TRBJ2-5; no clear D. V lost 5 bases and J lost 5, with 6 bases in between. In germline, CDR1 is SNHLY, CDR2 FYNNEI. This CDR3 is 11 amino acids long. CDR3 bases: TGTGCCAGCAGTTCCGCGGAGACCCAGTACTTC. Its protein is CASSSAETQYF.

This clone has just one count. V usage is TRBV20-1 and J usage is TRBJ1-2; D perhaps matches TRBD1 (6 bases). The CDR3 runs to 12 residues. Deletions cut 3 bases from V and 7 bases from J, with 12 bases between. Germline V gene lookup returns CDR1 DFQATT and CDR2 SNEGSKA (reference sequence). The CDR3 reads CSASGGRLGYTF. The CDR3, as DNA: TGCAGTGCTAGTGGGGGGCGGCTTGGCTACACCTTC.

The chain recombines TRBV29-1 with TRBJ2-7; weak D call: TRBD1 (7 bases). V was pared by 6 bases and J by 2 bases, with 17 bases between. The CDR3 is 14 amino acids. Germline assignment: CDR1 SQVTM and CDR2 ANQGSEA. CDR3 protein: CSVVEGRGTYEQYF. CDR3 nucleotides: TGCAGCGTAGTGGAGGGCAGGGGGACCTACGAGCAGTACTTC.

The CDR3 sequence is CASSPTSGETQYF. CDR3 nucleotide sequence: TGTGCCAGTAGCCCAACTAGCGGGGAGACCCAGTACTTC. The chain joins TRBV19 to TRBJ2-5; 9 positions match TRBD2. This CDR3 is built from 13 residues. CDR1 and CDR2 (germline): LNHDA, SQIVND (reference sequence). The V segment lost 6 bases and the J segment 5 bases; nucleotides outside the gene matches: 4. Full variable domain (remainder filled in from reference TRBV19 and TRBJ2-5): DGGITQSPKYLFRKEGQNVTLSCEQNLNHDAMYWYRQDPGQGLRLIYYSQIVNDFQKGDIAEGYSVSREKKESFPLTVTSAQKNPTAFYLCASSPTSGETQYFGPGTRLLVL.

The V call is TRBV21-1, the J call TRBJ1-4. TRBV21-1 corresponds to a pseudogene. CDR3 length: 14 residues. This CDR3 reads CASSPLLGNEKLFF. DNA of the CDR3: TGTGCCAGCAGCCCCTTGCTCGGGAATGAAAAACTGTTTTTT.